A single sample gave rise to the 2 T cell receptor beta chains below, sequenced in a study of Graves' ophthalmopathy and Graves' hyperthyroidism. RNA served as the template for amplifying TCR beta CDR3 regions. Amplification began with first-round RT-PCR using HTBI primers, then second-round multiplex PCR was performed. TCRdb recomputed calls from the multiplex PCR reads with MiXCR, one row per CDR3 protein. Among hundreds of thousands of distinct CDR3 sequences listed, 22% were seen once. The sequencing sample was made of peripheral blood. Source of these receptors: a woman between 18 and 29 years old with stable Graves' hyperthyroidism. Some clones in this sample may be carry-over from other donors' samples.

This clonotype has at least ten counts. The chain carries TRBV6-1 and TRBJ1-1, with unresolved D. Trimming removed 2 bases at V and 4 bases at J, with 11 bases between. CDR3 length: 14 residues. CDR1 is MNHNS and CDR2 is SASEGT in the germline V gene. The CDR3 loop is CASSEIGGRTEAFF. In DNA, the CDR3 is TGTGCCAGCAGTGAAATTGGAGGGCGCACTGAAGCTTTCTTT.

The sample holds many counts of this clonotype. The chain employs TRBV25-1 and TRBJ1-1; a weak D match, TRBD1 (6 bases). The CDR3 extends over 15 amino acids. V was trimmed by 6 bases and J by 6 bases, leaving 20 bases between them. CDR1 and CDR2 (germline): MGHDK, SYGVNS. In DNA, the CDR3 is TGTGCCAGCAGAGAGTGGGGGGCCGGCGGGGCTGAAGCTTTCTTT. Amino acids: CASREWGAGGAEAFF.